This passage covers 21 T cell receptor beta chains from one sample sequenced in a study of cytomegalovirus exposure and HLA in healthy donors. PCR employed 60 Vbeta and 13 Jbeta primers. Only in-frame clones appear in the TCRdb table, and some are missing; sequencing was by immunoSEQ multiplex PCR. The sample has over 80,000 clones; approximately 74% are singletons. Sequencing was done on a sample of PBMCs. The receptors come from a female donor in good health and CMV-seropositive.

A single count supports this clone. The gene calls are TRBV5-6 and TRBJ1-2; D possibly corresponds to TRBD1 (6 bases). Per germline, CDR1 SGHDT and CDR2 YYEEEE. The CDR3 extends over 14 amino acids. V shed 2 bases and J shed 7 bases, with 15 bases lying between them. The CDR3 reads CASSFGQGRGGYTF. The DNA for the CDR3 is TGTGCCAGCAGCTTTGGGCAGGGGAGAGGTGGCTACACCTTC.

This clone was found once. The rearrangement links TRBV28 to TRBJ2-7, with 11 bases matching TRBD2. Germline-derived CDR1 and CDR2 are MDHEN and SYDVKM. The CDR3 sequence is 15 residues long. Trimming cost V 6 bases and J 3 bases; bases outside gene matches: 7. CDR3 sequence: CASSPPTSGIYEQYF. The CDR3 DNA sequence: TGTGCCAGCAGCCCTCCGACTAGCGGGATCTACGAGCAGTACTTC.

The V gene is TRBV5-3, the J gene TRBJ1-6, with 10 bases that match TRBD1. TRBV5-3 is an ORF, with its function uncertain. The CDR3 length is 16 residues. V dropped 5 bases and J dropped 11; count of bases not matched to a gene: 13. The CDR3 is CARRLGEDRGTAPLHF. CDR3 DNA sequence: TGTGCCAGAAGACTGGGGGAGGACAGGGGGACTGCACCCCTCCACTTT.

This chain connects TRBV6-5 to TRBJ1-2; TRBD1 matches 10 bases. The germline CDR1 and CDR2 sequences are MNHEY and SVGAGI. With 4 bases clipped from V and 0 bases from J, the junction kept 2 bases outside the gene matches. The CDR3 totals 15 residues. CDR3 loop: CASSLGTGANYGYTF. CDR3 in DNA: TGTGCCAGCAGTTTGGGGACAGGGGCTAACTATGGCTACACCTTC.

The genes are TRBV4-3 and TRBJ1-5; D perhaps matches TRBD1 (5 bases). Germline V CDR1 and CDR2: LGHNA, YSLEER. Trimming removed 1 base from V and 2 bases from J, with 15 bases in between. CDR3 length: 17 amino acids. The DNA of the CDR3 is TGCGCCAGCAGCCAAGGGCACAGGTTCGCGGGCAATCAGCCCCAGCATTTT. Protein product: CASSQGHRFAGNQPQHF.

The genes are TRBV5-1 and TRBJ2-6; TRBD1 matches 7 bases. The CDR3 totals 16 residues. V dropped 4 bases and J dropped 4; count of bases not matched to a gene: 8. CDR1 SGHRS and CDR2 YFSETQ come from the germline V gene. For the CDR3, the DNA is TGCGCCAGCAGCCAAACAGGGGTCCTCGGGGCCAACGTCCTGACTTTC. Translation gives CASSQTGVLGANVLTF.

The chain recombines TRBV30 with TRBJ2-3, with no clear D. CDR3 length: 13 residues. Trimming stripped 2 bases from V and 4 bases from J, with 10 bases between. Germline V gene data show CDR1 as GTSNPN and CDR2 as SVGIG (reference sequence). This CDR3 reads CAWSPKAADTQYF. The CDR3, as DNA: TGTGCCTGGAGTCCTAAAGCCGCAGATACGCAGTATTTT.

The genes are TRBV2 and TRBJ2-7; D unresolved. Trimming cost V 7 bases and J 3 bases, with 16 bases left between them. The CDR3 sequence is 14 residues long. The germline gives CDR1 SNHLY, CDR2 FYNNEI. The DNA of the CDR3 is TGTGCCAGCAAAACTACGTCGGTAAACTACGAGCAGTACTTC. Its protein is CASKTTSVNYEQYF.

This clone was seen a single time. This same CDR3 is encoded by further DNA sequences in the sample. As DNA, the CDR3 is TGTGCCAGCAGCCAAGAGGGTGGAGAGTCCTACGAGCAGTACTTC. It yields the protein CASSQEGGESYEQYF. This chain uses TRBV4-2 with TRBJ2-7; no clear D. The V end was cut by 0 bases, the J end by 1 base, with 10 bases between. CDR3 length: 15 residues. Germline CDR1 reads LGHNA; CDR2 reads YNFKEQ.

The chain combines TRBV6-6 with TRBJ1-1, with D hard to call. CDR3 length equals 15 residues. V lost 6 bases and J lost 1, with 15 bases in between. Germline-derived CDR1 and CDR2 are MNHNY and SVGAGI (reference sequence). CDR3 protein: CASRFQALGNTEAFF. For the CDR3, the DNA is TGTGCCAGCAGATTCCAGGCCTTGGGGAACACTGAAGCTTTCTTT.

The chain combines TRBV6-6 with TRBJ2-1; D gene ambiguous. Germline values: CDR1 MNHNY, CDR2 SVGAGI (reference sequence). The length of the CDR3 is 11 residues. V shed 6 bases and J shed 5 bases, with 5 bases lying between them. CDR3 loop: CASSLDNEQFF. CDR3 coding DNA: TGTGCCAGCAGCCTCGACAATGAGCAGTTCTTC.

V is TRBV9 and J is TRBJ1-3; weak D call: TRBD1 (5 bases). This CDR3 region has 15 residues. V lost 9 bases and J 4 bases, leaving 20 bases between the germline ends. Germline-derived CDR1 and CDR2 are SGDLS and YYNGEE. The CDR3 coding sequence is TGTGCCACTCCCCACAGGTCTTACTCGGGAAACACCATATATTTT. Residues: CATPHRSYSGNTIYF. Variable domain in full (rest from reference TRBV9 and TRBJ1-3): DSGVTQTPKHLITATGQRVTLRCSPRSGDLSVYWYQQSLDQGLQFLIQYYNGEERAKGNILERFSAQQFPDLHSELNLSSLELGDSALYFCATPHRSYSGNTIYFGEGSWLTVV.

The rearrangement uses TRBV30 and TRBJ1-4, with D hard to call. V shed 1 base and J shed 8 bases, with 14 bases lying between them. Germline V gives CDR1 GTSNPN, CDR2 SVGIG (reference sequence). The CDR3 has 14 residues. The CDR3 spells CAWSGPQAGEKLFF. CDR3 nucleotide sequence: TGTGCCTGGAGTGGGCCCCAGGCTGGCGAAAAACTGTTTTTT.

The rearrangement uses TRBV19 and TRBJ1-1, with D perhaps matching TRBD1 (5 bases). With 6 bases removed from V and 5 bases from J, the gap between germline ends came to 10 bases. This CDR3 comprises 12 residues. CDR1 LNHDA and CDR2 SQIVND come from the germline V gene (reference sequence). CDR3 residues: CASSDSGTEAFF. CDR3 bases: TGTGCCAGTAGCGACAGCGGGACTGAAGCTTTCTTT. The full variable domain, its missing parts supplied by reference TRBV19 and TRBJ1-1, is DGGITQSPKYLFRKEGQNVTLSCEQNLNHDAMYWYRQDPGQGLRLIYYSQIVNDFQKGDIAEGYSVSREKKESFPLTVTSAQKNPTAFYLCASSDSGTEAFFGQGTRLTVV.

The chain is built from TRBV4-2 and TRBJ1-6; D is ambiguous. Trimming removed 0 bases at V and 7 bases at J, with 7 bases between. The CDR3 has 14 amino acids. Germline lookup yields CDR1 LGHNA and CDR2 YNFKEQ. CDR3 sequence reads: CASSQEVENSPLHF. CDR3 nucleotide sequence: TGTGCCAGCAGCCAAGAGGTAGAGAATTCACCCCTCCACTTT.

Here the CDR3 DNA reads TGTGCCTGGAGTCGGGGGGGCTGGAGGTTCTTT. Its translation: CAWSRGGWRFF. V and J are TRBV30 and TRBJ1-1; D may be TRBD1 (6 bases). Per the germline V gene, CDR1 is GTSNPN and CDR2 is SVGIG (reference sequence). CDR3 length equals 11 residues. V gave up 2 bases and J gave up 14 bases, with 15 bases separating them.

In this sample, this clone turned up once. As DNA, the CDR3 is TGTGCCAGCTCACCACGAGCTCGCAGGTCGACCTACGAGCAGTACTTC. Its translation is CASSPRARRSTYEQYF. The J gene is TRBJ2-7, the V gene TRBV18, with D unclear. From germline, CDR1 is KGHSH and CDR2 LQKENI. Trimming took 1 base from V and 2 from J, leaving 15 bases between them. This CDR3 region has 16 residues. Supplemented by reference TRBV18 and TRBJ2-7, the full variable domain reads NAGVMQNPRHLVRRRGQEARLRCSPMKGHSHVYWYRQLPEEGLKFMVYLQKENIIDESGMPKERFSAEFPKEGPSILRIQQVVRGDSAAYFCASSPRARRSTYEQYFGPGTRLTVT.

This rearrangement joins TRBV19 to TRBJ1-4; 8 bases fit TRBD1. CDR3 size: 13 residues. Germline CDR1 is LNHDA and CDR2 is SQIVND (reference sequence). J gave up 5 bases and V 8 bases, and 4 bases lay outside the gene matches. CDR3 in amino acids: CASGRTGNEKLFF. The DNA of the CDR3 is TGTGCCAGTGGCAGGACAGGGAATGAAAAACTGTTTTTT.

On this clone: The missing conserved phenylalanine or tryptophan at the end of this CDR3 makes a read error likely. It is unclear where the CDR3 begins or ends on the DNA, so no DNA is shown, and the CDR3 is as TCRdb lists it. This chain uses TRBV19 with TRBJ2-3; TRBD2 is the table's D call and was not checked against the DNA. Inclusive of both ends, the CDR3 amounts to 10 amino acids. The germline CDR1 and CDR2 sequences are LNHDA and SQIVND (reference sequence). CDR3 amino acids: CASSSPPGSV.

The chain links TRBV2 to TRBJ1-4, with D possibly being TRBD1 (6 bases). V was pared by 9 bases and J by 5 bases, with 19 bases between. The length of the CDR3 is 15 residues. Germline V gene data show CDR1 as SNHLY and CDR2 as FYNNEI. The CDR3 loop is CASLITRTVNEKLFF. The CDR3 DNA is TGTGCCAGTCTCATCACACGGACAGTGAATGAAAAACTGTTTTTT.

V and J are TRBV18 and TRBJ1-1; the D gene is possibly TRBD1 (5 bases). CDR1 is KGHSH and CDR2 is LQKENI in the germline V gene. This CDR3 is 13 amino acids long. V was cut by 3 bases and J by 4 bases, with 9 bases left in between. The CDR3 sequence: CASSPAGGTEAFF. In nucleotides, the CDR3 is TGTGCCAGCTCACCCGCGGGGGGCACTGAAGCTTTCTTT.